The 5 T cell receptor beta chains below all came from one sample that was sequenced in a study of T-cell reconstitution after alpha-beta-depleted transplantation in children (dated by TCRdb to about 2016). Library prep was done by PCR. The run used an Illumina HiSeq 2500. TCR library preparation used molecular barcoding, with unique molecular identifiers applied to normalize quantification of the TCRbeta repertoire. In-frame beta chains were kept once TCRdb had trimmed the public reads at Q25 with fastp and called clones with MiXCR. Entries that share a CDR3 protein sequence are merged under the most common genes and DNA. In all, the sample holds about 410,000 distinct CDR3 sequences, and 20% of those were seen once. Together, the top ten hold 3% to 4% of the sample. The sample in question was PBMCs from the stem cell graft donor, obtained from the stem cell graft. These TCRs come from a human donor who donated a stem cell graft to a child with acute myeloid leukemia.

This clonotype was seen a few times. V is TRBV6-1 and J is TRBJ2-5, with a possible D match to TRBD2 (6 bases). The CDR3 loop spans 14 amino acids. Trimming shortened V by 4 bases and J by 5 bases, and 14 bases separated the two germline ends. Germline V gene data show CDR1 as MNHNS and CDR2 as SASEGT. The CDR3 protein is CASSVFPGRETQYF. CDR3 DNA sequence: TGTGCCAGCAGTGTATTTCCAGGGAGGGAGACCCAGTACTTC.

This clonotype turned up a few times. V is TRBV10-3 and J is TRBJ2-2; D remains ambiguous. The CDR3 runs 14 residues. Trimming took 11 bases from V and 0 from J, leaving 13 bases between them. Germline V gene data show CDR1 as ENHRY and CDR2 as SYGVKD. The CDR3 loop reads CAPPGAANTGELFF. The DNA for the CDR3 is TGTGCCCCTCCCGGAGCCGCGAACACCGGGGAGCTGTTTTTT.

The chain uses TRBV29-1 and TRBJ2-5, with D unresolved. There are 13 residues in the CDR3. V was clipped by 8 bases and J by 2 bases, with 15 bases between them. The germline CDR1 and CDR2 sequences are SQVTM and ANQGSEA. CDR3 region: CSTSPPEQETQYF. In DNA form, the CDR3 reads TGCAGCACCTCCCCCCCAGAACAAGAGACCCAGTACTTC.

In this sample, this clonotype turned up many times. This sequence joins TRBV28 and TRBJ2-5; tentatively, D is TRBD1 or TRBD2 (5 bases each). Germline lookup yields CDR1 MDHEN and CDR2 SYDVKM. The ends were cut back, 3 bases at V and 3 bases at J, with 14 bases in the middle. This CDR3 has 15 residues. The CDR3 sequence: CASSLGSGPEETQYF. The DNA of the CDR3 is TGTGCCAGCAGTTTGGGATCGGGACCCGAAGAGACCCAGTACTTC.

This clonotype came up a few times. This chain links TRBV29-1 with TRBJ2-1, with D possibly being TRBD2 (5 bases). V was trimmed by 1 base and J by 5 bases, leaving 15 bases between them. CDR3 length equals 15 residues. Germline CDR1 and CDR2: SQVTM and ANQGSEA. The CDR3 here is CSVEVRGRENNEQFF. CDR3 DNA: TGCAGCGTTGAAGTTCGGGGAAGAGAAAACAATGAGCAGTTCTTC.